A single sample gave rise to the 8 T cell receptor beta chains below, sequenced in a study of post-analysis software for immune sequencing data. Prepared libraries of TCR beta cDNA carried unique molecular identifiers. TCRdb itself ran the PCR reads through MiXCR, one entry per CDR3 protein. The data contain under 200,000 distinct CDR3 sequences, 36% of them singletons. Sequencing used blood, obtained after autologous hematopoietic stem cell transplantation. All receptors come from a girl aged 10-17 years with multiple sclerosis.

The genes are TRBV4-1 and TRBJ2-1; no definite D call. This CDR3 has 15 amino acids. V was cut by 0 bases and J by 3 bases, with 9 bases left in between. The germline V gene encodes CDR1 MGHRA and CDR2 YSYEKL. The CDR3 region has the DNA TGCGCCAGCAGCCAAGATGACGGCAGCTACAATGAGCAGTTCTTC. Translating it yields CASSQDDGSYNEQFF.

Concerning this clonotype: One base away lies a much larger clone, so this may be a sequencing read error. This chain's CDR3 is CASSQEIWRTDYGYTF. The CDR3 DNA sequence: TGTGCCAGCAGCCAAGAGATCTGGAGAACCGACTATGGCTACACCTTC. The V and J genes are TRBV3-1 and TRBJ1-2, with no clear D. Germline-derived CDR1 and CDR2 are LGHDT and YNNKEL (reference sequence). The CDR3 sequence is 16 residues long. V lost 0 bases and J lost 3, with 14 bases in between.

This clonotype was found many times. This rearrangement joins TRBV5-1 to TRBJ2-7, with D perhaps TRBD1 (5 bases). This CDR3 region has 15 residues. In germline, CDR1 is SGHRS, CDR2 YFSETQ. The V end was cut by 0 bases, the J end by 0 bases, with 10 bases between. The CDR3 sequence is CASSLESGYSYEQYF. CDR3 bases: TGCGCCAGCAGCTTGGAGTCAGGGTACTCCTACGAGCAGTACTTC.

This clonotype was picked up a small number of times. The chain has TRBV5-4 and TRBJ2-7; D might be TRBD2 (5 bases). The CDR3 has 14 amino acids. The ends were cut back, 4 bases at V and 2 bases at J, with 13 bases in the middle. CDR1 SGHNT and CDR2 YYREEE come from the germline V gene (reference sequence). The DNA of the CDR3 is TGTGCCAGCAGCAAGGACGGACTTGCCTACGAGCAGTACTTC. Its protein product is CASSKDGLAYEQYF.

This clonotype was counted between two and nine times. This sequence joins TRBV18 and TRBJ2-6; TRBD1 matches 10 bases. This CDR3 comprises 17 residues. Germline assignment: CDR1 KGHSH and CDR2 LQKENI. Trimming took 8 bases from V and 0 from J; bases not matched to a gene: 7. CDR3 in DNA: TGTGCCAGCCTGCCGACAGGGGGCCTCTCTGGGGCCAACGTCCTGACTTTC. Protein product: CASLPTGGLSGANVLTF.

This clonotype appeared a few times. The chain joins TRBV20-1 to TRBJ2-7; possibly TRBD1 or TRBD2 for D (5 bases each). The CDR3 totals 14 residues. Trimming left V 0 bases short and J 3 bases short, with 12 bases between. The germline gives CDR1 DFQATT, CDR2 SNEGSKA (reference sequence). CDR3 residues: CSARDSGRGYEQYF. DNA for the CDR3: TGCAGTGCTAGAGATTCGGGACGGGGCTACGAGCAGTACTTC.

This rearrangement joins TRBV27 to TRBJ2-5; D ambiguous. The tail of the sequence fits TRBJ2-7 better, so the J call may be wrong. Germline V gene data show CDR1 as MNHEY and CDR2 as SMNVEV (reference sequence). This CDR3 region has 15 residues. The CDR3 spells CASSPRRTYSYEQYF. As DNA, the CDR3 is TGTGCCAGCAGTCCAAGAAGAACTTACTCCTACGAGCAGTACTTC.

The chain carries TRBV6-1 and TRBJ2-1, with D perhaps assigned TRBD1 or TRBD2 (5 bases each). V was trimmed by 6 bases and J by 10 bases, leaving 28 bases between them. The germline V gene has CDR1 MNHNS and CDR2 SASEGT. The CDR3 has 17 residues. The CDR3 DNA reads as TGTGCCAGCAGCCCGCAGGGTGCACTGCGGGCTCCACTAGAGCAGTTCTTC. Amino acid sequence: CASSPQGALRAPLEQFF.